The entry below gives a single T cell receptor (beta chain) sequence along with its context. The target antigen is unknown. These data belong to a study of T cell responses to AZD1222 COVID-19 vaccine. Overall study findings and caveats: Unmutated variant regions are reportedly the target of nearly half of TCRs that are spike-specific. Donors were mostly white British, more females; clonal diversity possibly underestimated. Rises in breadth and depth of Spike-specific TCRs came after two AZD1222 doses.

Trimming stripped 3 bases from V and 1 base from J, with 9 bases between. Germline V gives CDR1 MNHNY, CDR2 SVGAGI (reference sequence). This CDR3 is 14 amino acids long. Analysis merged second doses at about 4 or about 12 weeks. Produced via immunoSEQ multiplex PCR; TCRdb's table is partial and in-frame only. In the table there are about 99,000 clones, approximately 89% of which are singletons. The TCR was taken from an adult who received the AZD1222 COVID-19 vaccine. Sequencing was performed on peripheral blood, taken 28 days after the second AZD1222 dose. This rearrangement joins TRBV6-6 to TRBJ1-1; D is unresolved. The chain's CDR3 is CASSYPRENTEAFF. CDR3 bases: TGTGCCAGCAGTTATCCGCGGGAGAACACTGAAGCTTTCTTT.